This TCR beta chain was retrieved from a study of T cell repertoires in cytomegalovirus infection (dated by TCRdb to the late 2010s). In the study overall: Donor HLA type was relevant to the analysis, because carriage of CMV infection together with the matching HLA type was indicated by public TCR beta signatures. What the work shows at the level of the full study, not this receptor alone: The ex vivo response was dominated by HLA-C-restricted CMV-specific TCR beta clonotypes, which also provided the single most frequent clonotype in two of eight donors. In both this cohort and an independent cohort of some 350 donors, the cumulative frequency of public TCR beta family members distinguished carriers of CMV infection plus the relevant HLA type.

Notes on this clonotype: The target of this receptor is not known. A much more abundant neighbour one base away suggests this may be a read error.

The CDR3 starts with the cysteine, ends with the phenylalanine, and has 17 residues. Here the CDR3 DNA is all that survives: 51 bases in frame from base 1. V trim: 5 bases; J trim: 0 bases; unmatched bases: 9. CDR1 is given as MDHEN and CDR2 as SYDVKM, both from the germline V gene. Sequencing instrument: Illumina HiSeq 1500. TCRdb's own reprocessing of the public reads used fastp at Q25 and MiXCR and kept productive beta chains. Entries are consolidated by CDR3 protein sequence, retaining the most common genes and DNA. The sample data list roughly 500,000 distinct CDR3 sequences, and about 11% of these were observed just once. The top ten hold 10% of the sample.

The V gene is TRBV28 and the J gene is TRBJ2-7, with 11 bases matching TRBD2. Sequencing was done on a sample of PBMCs. The sequence derives from a human donor in good health (CMV status not recorded). Some clones in this sample may be carry-over from other donors' samples. The DNA reads TGTGCCAGCAGTCCCACCCGGACTAGCGGGTGCTCCTACGAGCAGTACTTC. This codes for CASSPTRTSGCSYEQYF.